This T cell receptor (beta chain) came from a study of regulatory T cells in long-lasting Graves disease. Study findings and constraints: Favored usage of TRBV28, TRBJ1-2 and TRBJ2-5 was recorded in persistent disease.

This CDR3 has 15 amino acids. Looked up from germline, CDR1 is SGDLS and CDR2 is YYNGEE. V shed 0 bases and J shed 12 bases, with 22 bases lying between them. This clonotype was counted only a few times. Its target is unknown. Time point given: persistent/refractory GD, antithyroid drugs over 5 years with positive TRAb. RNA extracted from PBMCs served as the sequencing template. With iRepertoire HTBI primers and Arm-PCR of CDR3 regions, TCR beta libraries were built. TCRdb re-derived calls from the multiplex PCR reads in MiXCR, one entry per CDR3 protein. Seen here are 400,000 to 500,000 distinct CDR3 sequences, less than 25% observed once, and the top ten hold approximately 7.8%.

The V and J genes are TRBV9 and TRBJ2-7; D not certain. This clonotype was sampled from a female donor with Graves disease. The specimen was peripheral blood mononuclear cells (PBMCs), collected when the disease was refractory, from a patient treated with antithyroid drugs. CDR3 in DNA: TGTGCCAGCAGCGTAGATCCGAGGTTGGACGCCTTTGCGTACTTC. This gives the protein CASSVDPRLDAFAYF.